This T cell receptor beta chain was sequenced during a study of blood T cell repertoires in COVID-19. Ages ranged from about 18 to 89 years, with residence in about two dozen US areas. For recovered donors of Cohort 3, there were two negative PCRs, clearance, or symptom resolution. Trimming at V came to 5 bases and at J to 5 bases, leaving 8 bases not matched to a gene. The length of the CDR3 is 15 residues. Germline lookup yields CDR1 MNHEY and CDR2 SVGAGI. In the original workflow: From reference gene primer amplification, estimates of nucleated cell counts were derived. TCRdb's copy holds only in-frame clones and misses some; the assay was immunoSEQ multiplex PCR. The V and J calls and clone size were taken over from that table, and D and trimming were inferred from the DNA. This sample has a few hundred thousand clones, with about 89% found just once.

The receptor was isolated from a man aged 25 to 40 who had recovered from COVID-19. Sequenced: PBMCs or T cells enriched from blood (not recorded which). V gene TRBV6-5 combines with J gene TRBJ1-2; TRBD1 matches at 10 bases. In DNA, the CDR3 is TGTGCCAGCAGTCCGAGACAGGGGGCTTTGTATGGCTACACCTTC. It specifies CASSPRQGALYGYTF.